These 19 T cell receptor beta chains originate from one sample sequenced in a study of blood T cell repertoires in COVID-19 (dated by TCRdb to 2020 to 2022). The method was the immunoSEQ multiplex PCR assay. The source is immuneACCESS, and TCRdb retained only in-frame sequences with V and J called. Part of the clones is not carried over; for the studies checked, unresolved V genes explain less than half of this, and the remainder is unexplained. The sample data list about 160,000 clones, and over 70% of these were observed just once. Jointly, the top ten make up nearly 3.5% of the sample. Sequencing was carried out using PBMCs or T cells enriched from blood (not recorded which). The receptors stem from a woman aged 55-75 years who had recovered from COVID-19.

This clone has only one observation. This chain links TRBV5-1 with TRBJ2-3; TRBD2 matches 11 bases. Germline CDR1 SGHRS, CDR2 YFSETQ. The CDR3 loop spans 16 amino acids. V lost 5 bases, J lost 5 bases, and 10 bases stayed unmatched. The CDR3 DNA sequence: TGCGCCAGCAGTTTCTTTAGCGGGGGGGCTGGAGATACGCAGTATTTT. Its translation is CASSFFSGGAGDTQYF.

The chain couples TRBV11-2 to TRBJ2-4, with D perhaps TRBD2 (6 bases). Trimming pared 1 base from V and 1 base from J, leaving 11 bases between. The germline V gene encodes CDR1 SGHAT and CDR2 FQNNGV. CDR3 length: 16 residues. CDR3 bases: TGTGCCAGCAGCTTAGTCGGAGGGCGTGCCAAAAACATTCAGTACTTC. Its protein is CASSLVGGRAKNIQYF.

The chain couples TRBV2 to TRBJ2-3, with D tentatively TRBD1 (5 bases). The germline V gene has CDR1 SNHLY and CDR2 FYNNEI. V dropped 4 bases and J dropped 4 bases, with 9 bases sitting between them. This CDR3 spans 13 amino acids. The CDR3 loop reads CASSVGPPDTQYF. DNA of the CDR3: TGTGCCAGCAGTGTGGGGCCCCCAGATACGCAGTATTTT.

J is TRBJ2-3 and V is TRBV5-1; TRBD2 is a possible D gene (5 bases). V gave up 1 base and J gave up 4 bases, with 13 bases separating them. The CDR3 has 15 residues. In germline, CDR1 is SGHRS, CDR2 YFSETQ. CDR3 loop: CASSLRGSSADTQYF. The DNA of the CDR3 is TGCGCCAGCAGCTTGCGGGGATCCTCCGCAGATACGCAGTATTTT.

The chain couples TRBV2 to TRBJ2-3, with 8 bases fitting TRBD1. The CDR3 has 16 amino acids. Trimming removed 4 bases from V and 2 bases from J; junction bases left unmatched: 8. In germline, CDR1 is SNHLY, CDR2 FYNNEI. CDR3 DNA: TGTGCCAGCAGTGGCCAGCAGGGGGCTTTCACAGATACGCAGTATTTT. This gives the protein CASSGQQGAFTDTQYF.

The chain links TRBV5-4 to TRBJ2-1; TRBD2 aligns across 7 bases. The J segment lost 5 bases and the V segment lost 3 bases, leaving 23 bases of the junction unmatched. CDR1 is SGHNT, CDR2 YYREEE, per germline (reference sequence). The CDR3 contains 20 residues. The CDR3 DNA follows: TGTGCCAGCAGCTGGCCCGATGGTGCCGGACTAGAGTCCCTCCACAATGAGCAGTTCTTC. Translation gives CASSWPDGAGLESLHNEQFF.

The sample holds many counts of this clone. The chain joins TRBV9 to TRBJ1-3, with D uncertain. Trimming cost V 4 bases and J 0 bases, with 8 bases left between them. CDR1 SGDLS and CDR2 YYNGEE come from the germline V gene. The CDR3 runs 14 residues. CDR3 DNA sequence: TGTGCCAGCAGCCCCTGGAGCTCTGGAAACACCATATATTTT. It is translated as CASSPWSSGNTIYF.

The V gene is TRBV2, the J gene TRBJ1-5; D not certain. Germline lookup yields CDR1 SNHLY and CDR2 FYNNEI. The CDR3 is 13 amino acids. The V and J ends lost 7 bases and 2 bases respectively, with 9 bases between them. The chain's CDR3 is CASNPGGNQPQHF. CDR3 DNA sequence: TGTGCCAGCAATCCCGGGGGCAATCAGCCCCAGCATTTT.

This clone was recorded a few times. The rearrangement links TRBV28 to TRBJ2-1; D not resolved. The V end lost 5 bases, the J end lost 1 base, and 15 bases lay between the germline ends. Germline lookup yields CDR1 MDHEN and CDR2 SYDVKM. This CDR3 is built from 16 residues. CDR3 sequence (DNA): TGTGCCAGCAGTGGATTACAGAGCAGGTCCTACAATGAGCAGTTCTTC. Translating gives CASSGLQSRSYNEQFF.

The chain combines TRBV2 with TRBJ2-2, with a tentative D call TRBD2 (6 bases). CDR1 is SNHLY, CDR2 FYNNEI, per germline. CDR3 length: 15 residues. With 4 bases removed from V and 0 bases from J, the gap between germline ends came to 9 bases. The CDR3 nucleotides read TGTGCCAGCAGTGTGTGGGGGGCGAACACCGGGGAGCTGTTTTTT. It yields the protein CASSVWGANTGELFF.

This chain uses TRBV10-3 with TRBJ2-7, with TRBD2 identical over 7 bases. The germline V gene encodes CDR1 ENHRY and CDR2 SYGVKD. CDR3 size: 16 residues. The ends lost 0 bases at V and 1 base at J; junction bases unmatched: 6. CDR3 sequence: CAISESGGTSSYEQYF. The CDR3, as DNA: TGTGCCATCAGTGAGTCGGGAGGGACCTCATCCTACGAGCAGTACTTC.

This chain joins TRBV19 and TRBJ1-2; TRBD1 agrees at 8 bases. V was clipped by 5 bases and J by 3 bases; unmatched bases: 2. Germline V gene sequence: CDR1 LNHDA, CDR2 SQIVND (reference sequence). The CDR3 length is 13 residues. CDR3 DNA sequence: TGTGCCAGTAGTGACAGGGGCTACTATGGCTACACCTTC. Amino acid sequence: CASSDRGYYGYTF. The full variable domain, rest sourced from reference TRBV19 and TRBJ1-2, is DGGITQSPKYLFRKEGQNVTLSCEQNLNHDAMYWYRQDPGQGLRLIYYSQIVNDFQKGDIAEGYSVSREKKESFPLTVTSAQKNPTAFYLCASSDRGYYGYTFGSGTRLTVV.

The V gene is TRBV3-1 (or the pseudogene TRBV3-2), the J gene TRBJ1-3; D is uncertain. The V gene's germline CDR1 is LGHDT and CDR2 YNNKEL (reference sequence). This CDR3 region has 15 residues. V lost 4 bases, J lost 1 base, and 11 bases lay in between. This CDR3 is CASSPDIGSGNTIYF. CDR3 nucleotides: TGTGCCAGCAGCCCCGATATCGGGTCTGGAAACACCATATATTTT.

The genes are TRBV5-1 and TRBJ1-1, with a weak D call TRBD1 (6 bases). In germline, CDR1 is SGHRS, CDR2 YFSETQ. This CDR3 spans 21 amino acids. V gave up 6 bases and J gave up 0 bases, with 33 bases separating them. The CDR3 protein is CASIGTGLHWGYQTVNTEAFF. In DNA form, the CDR3 reads TGCGCCAGCATCGGAACAGGGTTGCATTGGGGTTATCAGACGGTGAACACTGAAGCTTTCTTT.

The chain links TRBV9 to TRBJ1-3; 7 bases align to TRBD1. The CDR3 sequence is 14 residues long. V lost 4 bases and J lost 11; bases outside the gene matches: 12. Germline lookup yields CDR1 SGDLS and CDR2 YYNGEE. The CDR3 DNA follows: TGTGCCAGCAGCTTTGTCGCAGGGGGTGCTCCCATATATTTT. Translated: CASSFVAGGAPIYF.

This clone showed up just a few times. The chain links TRBV2 to TRBJ1-6, with D maybe TRBD1 (6 bases). V lost 6 bases and J 3 bases, leaving 12 bases between the germline ends. Germline CDR1 SNHLY, CDR2 FYNNEI. The CDR3 has 15 amino acids. Here the CDR3 DNA reads TGTGCCAGCAGGGAAAGACAGGTCTATAATTCACCCCTCCACTTT. Encoded protein: CASRERQVYNSPLHF.

This clone was recorded many times. The chain employs TRBV10-1 and TRBJ1-2, with a tentative D call TRBD1 (6 bases). The CDR3 has 13 residues. Germline-derived CDR1 and CDR2 are WNHNN and SYGVQD (reference sequence). V lost 3 bases and J lost 8, with 13 bases in between. CDR3 nucleotides: TGCGCCAGCAGTGACAGGGGTCGATGGGGCTACACCTTC. Residues: CASSDRGRWGYTF.

V and J are TRBV5-1 and TRBJ1-1; no definite D call. This CDR3 has 18 amino acids. The germline V and J ends were trimmed by 4 bases and 1 base, with 23 bases remaining between them. Per germline, CDR1 SGHRS and CDR2 YFSETQ. For the CDR3, the DNA is TGCGCCAGCAGCCACGCTTCCCACTCCCAGGCGTCGAACACTGAAGCTTTCTTT. Its translation is CASSHASHSQASNTEAFF.

V usage is TRBV4-1 and J usage is TRBJ2-7; D gene ambiguous. Germline-derived CDR1 and CDR2 are MGHRA and YSYEKL. V lost 2 bases, J lost 6 bases, and 14 bases lay in between. The CDR3 is 14 amino acids. The CDR3 loop is CASSQFPVSSEQYF. The CDR3 region has the DNA TGCGCCAGCAGCCAATTCCCAGTCTCATCCGAGCAGTACTTC.